This is a list of T cell receptor beta chains from one sample in a study of Ad26.COV2.S vaccination and SARS-CoV-2 variants. The repertoire was sequenced with immunoSEQ multiplex PCR; TCRdb's copy has only in-frame clones and lacks some. The repertoire consists of 200,000 to 250,000 clones, with around 89% occurring once and the leading ten covering roughly 10%. The sequencing used peripheral blood, collected in a trial of Ad26.COV2.S vaccine versus placebo. These receptors were collected from a person aged 18-60 years who received the Ad26.COV2.S COVID-19 vaccine or a placebo. The CDR3 runs from the conserved cysteine through the conserved F or W. Fields, in order: D gene, V gene, J gene, clone size, CDR3 protein, CDR3 DNA. D genes are given only for firm matches. Clone size is stated in some rows and not others, as once, few, many or a class when expanded.

d_call: TRBD2; v_call: TRBV5-6; j_call: TRBJ2-2; clone_size: -; cdr3_aa: CASSLDSGRPSGELFF; cdr3_nt: TGTGCCAGCAGCTTGGATAGCGGGAGGCCATCCGGGGAGCTGTTTTTT
d_call: -; v_call: TRBV7-2; j_call: TRBJ2-7; clone_size: -; cdr3_aa: CASSLVPGPTYEQYF; cdr3_nt: TGTGCCAGCAGCTTAGTCCCAGGACCGACCTACGAGCAGTACTTC
d_call: -; v_call: TRBV6-6; j_call: TRBJ1-3; clone_size: -; cdr3_aa: CASSFDATRGNTIYF; cdr3_nt: TGTGCCAGCAGTTTTGACGCCACGAGAGGAAACACCATATATTTT
d_call: TRBD1; v_call: TRBV5-1; j_call: TRBJ1-5; clone_size: few; cdr3_aa: CASSLGPGTGRGEGNQPQHF; cdr3_nt: TGCGCCAGCAGCTTGGGACCCGGGACAGGCCGAGGGGAAGGAAATCAGCCCCAGCATTTT
d_call: -; v_call: TRBV12-3/TRBV12-4; j_call: TRBJ2-5; clone_size: -; cdr3_aa: CASSLPPETQYF; cdr3_nt: TGTGCCAGCAGTTTACCGCCAGAGACCCAGTACTTC
d_call: TRBD1; v_call: TRBV25-1; j_call: TRBJ2-5; clone_size: -; cdr3_aa: CASSEFDRGAETQYF; cdr3_nt: TGTGCCAGCAGTGAATTCGACAGGGGGGCCGAGACCCAGTACTTC
d_call: -; v_call: TRBV24-1; j_call: TRBJ2-1; clone_size: -; cdr3_aa: CATSDLNEQFF; cdr3_nt: TGTGCCACCAGCGACTTAAATGAGCAGTTCTTC
d_call: -; v_call: TRBV18; j_call: TRBJ1-2; clone_size: -; cdr3_aa: CASSPTGLPYGYTF; cdr3_nt: TGTGCCAGCTCACCAACAGGGCTCCCCTATGGCTACACCTTC
d_call: TRBD2; v_call: TRBV18; j_call: TRBJ2-1; clone_size: -; cdr3_aa: CASSLPGLAGGPYNEQFF; cdr3_nt: TGTGCCAGCTCTCTCCCGGGACTAGCGGGGGGCCCGTACAATGAGCAGTTCTTC
d_call: -; v_call: TRBV10-3; j_call: TRBJ2-2; clone_size: -; cdr3_aa: CAISEASPGELFF; cdr3_nt: TGTGCCATCAGTGAGGCGAGCCCCGGGGAGCTGTTTTTT
d_call: TRBD1; v_call: TRBV7-2; j_call: TRBJ2-7; clone_size: -; cdr3_aa: CASSLRWWDRRYEQYF; cdr3_nt: TGTGCCAGCAGCTTAAGGTGGTGGGACAGGCGATACGAGCAGTACTTC
d_call: TRBD1; v_call: TRBV11-2; j_call: TRBJ1-2; clone_size: -; cdr3_aa: CASSQDRGAWGYTF; cdr3_nt: TGTGCCAGCAGTCAGGACAGGGGCGCCTGGGGCTACACCTTC
d_call: -; v_call: TRBV6-5; j_call: TRBJ2-7; clone_size: -; cdr3_aa: CASSYSPGWLGFEQYF; cdr3_nt: TGTGCCAGCAGTTACTCTCCCGGCTGGCTTGGGTTTGAGCAGTACTTC
d_call: TRBD1; v_call: TRBV6-6; j_call: TRBJ2-2; clone_size: -; cdr3_aa: CASRRRDRVDTGELFF; cdr3_nt: TGTGCCAGCAGACGCCGGGACAGGGTGGACACCGGGGAGCTGTTTTTT
d_call: -; v_call: TRBV19; j_call: TRBJ1-1; clone_size: -; cdr3_aa: CASSIERRGAEAFF; cdr3_nt: TGTGCCAGTAGTATAGAAAGGAGGGGGGCTGAAGCTTTCTTT
d_call: -; v_call: TRBV18; j_call: TRBJ2-7; clone_size: few; cdr3_aa: CASSPAPGLNYEQYF; cdr3_nt: TGTGCCAGCTCACCAGCTCCGGGACTTAACTACGAGCAGTACTTC
d_call: -; v_call: TRBV9; j_call: TRBJ2-7; clone_size: -; cdr3_aa: CASSVGLFGEQYF; cdr3_nt: TGTGCCAGCAGCGTAGGGCTCTTCGGCGAGCAGTACTTC
d_call: -; v_call: TRBV7-9; j_call: TRBJ2-3; clone_size: -; cdr3_aa: CASMRAGGSRSDTQYF; cdr3_nt: TGTGCCAGCATGAGGGCAGGGGGGAGTCGATCAGATACGCAGTATTTT
d_call: -; v_call: TRBV9; j_call: TRBJ2-7; clone_size: -; cdr3_aa: CASSVGGGTYEQYF; cdr3_nt: TGTGCCAGCAGCGTCGGAGGGGGCACCTACGAGCAGTACTTC
d_call: -; v_call: TRBV12-5; j_call: TRBJ1-3; clone_size: -; cdr3_aa: CASGLEPPVDFSGNTIYF; cdr3_nt: TGTGCTAGTGGTTTGGAACCCCCGGTTGATTTCTCTGGAAACACCATATATTTT
d_call: -; v_call: TRBV30; j_call: TRBJ1-3; clone_size: -; cdr3_aa: CAWDISSGNTIYF; cdr3_nt: TGTGCCTGGGATATAAGCTCTGGAAACACCATATATTTT
d_call: TRBD1; v_call: TRBV27; j_call: TRBJ2-7; clone_size: few; cdr3_aa: CASSLYRTGGEQYF; cdr3_nt: TGTGCCAGCAGTTTATATCGGACAGGGGGCGAGCAGTACTTC
d_call: TRBD2; v_call: TRBV3-1/TRBV3-2; j_call: TRBJ2-3; clone_size: -; cdr3_aa: CASSGEGYTDTQYF; cdr3_nt: TGTGCCAGCAGCGGGGAGGGATACACAGATACGCAGTATTTT
d_call: TRBD2; v_call: TRBV27; j_call: TRBJ2-7; clone_size: -; cdr3_aa: CASSLSGAGGPSYEQYF; cdr3_nt: TGTGCCAGCAGTTTATCGGGGGCGGGAGGGCCCTCCTACGAGCAGTACTTC